This entry features one T cell receptor (beta chain) sequence. Its antigen remains unidentified. PCR was performed using 60 Vbeta and 13 Jbeta primers. The table came from immunoSEQ multiplex PCR; TCRdb's copy has only in-frame clones and leaves some out. The sample has about 130,000 clones, around four fifths seen once; the top ten hold roughly 12%. The data derive from a study of cytomegalovirus exposure and HLA in healthy donors. Findings of the study overall: The likely explanation for a cluster of highly shared sequence variants was sequencing artifact. When a later analysis was performed, an Asian-associated ancestry cluster reportedly had fewer N-insertions than the roughly 700-donor mean.

CDR1 is LGHNA and CDR2 is YSLEER in the germline V gene. CDR3 length equals 16 residues. V lost 3 bases to trimming and J lost 2 bases, with 17 bases between them. The chain has TRBV4-3 and TRBJ2-7, with D maybe TRBD1 (5 bases). Material: PBMCs. This clonotype was obtained from a male donor in good health and CMV-seropositive. DNA of the CDR3: TGCGCCAGCAGCCAGACCAGGGCCCAGGCCCCCTACGAGCAGTACTTC. Its protein product is CASSQTRAQAPYEQYF.